Each of the 10 T cell receptor beta chains below was sequenced from the same sample in a study of cytomegalovirus exposure and HLA in healthy donors (dated by TCRdb to about 2017). The library was made by the immunoSEQ multiplex PCR assay. The multiplex PCR relied on a mix of 60 forward primers for TCR Vbeta segments and 13 reverse primers for TCR Jbeta segments. In TCRdb, the immuneACCESS table is reduced to in-frame sequences with V and J assigned. These tables do not hold every clone; where another copy was compared, an unresolved V gene accounts for under half, and the others remain unexplained. The sample yields 35,000 to 45,000 clones; roughly 79% were counted once. Approximately 8.5% of the sample belongs to the ten largest clones. The sequenced sample consisted of PBMCs. The receptors here all came from a woman in her thirties or forties in good health and CMV-seronegative.

The V gene is TRBV11-2, the J gene TRBJ1-2, with 7 nucleotides matching TRBD1. CDR3 size: 14 residues. The germline V gene encodes CDR1 SGHAT and CDR2 FQNNGV. The V and J ends lost 1 base and 7 bases, in that order; junction bases with no gene match: 6. The CDR3 coding sequence is TGTGCCAGCAGCTTAGCCTCAGGGGGATCTGGCTACACCTTC. It encodes CASSLASGGSGYTF.

This clone has just a few counts. The rearrangement links TRBV4-3 to TRBJ1-1, with D unresolved. Trimming left V 4 bases short and J 1 base short, with 10 bases between. Germline CDR1 is LGHNA and CDR2 is YSLEER. The CDR3 loop spans 14 amino acids. Here the CDR3 reads CASSLGERNTEAFF. The DNA of the CDR3 is TGCGCCAGCAGCCTCGGGGAACGGAACACTGAAGCTTTCTTT.

V and J are TRBV7-2 and TRBJ1-1; D not certain. V dropped 3 bases and J dropped 5 bases, with 13 bases sitting between them. The CDR3 has 14 amino acids. Germline values: CDR1 SGHTA, CDR2 FQGNSA. CDR3 sequence (DNA): TGTGCCAGCAGCTTGGGTGGAGTTAGGACTGAAGCTTTCTTT. Its translation is CASSLGGVRTEAFF.

The V gene is TRBV2, the J gene TRBJ1-1, with no clear D. Germline-derived CDR1 and CDR2 are SNHLY and FYNNEI. There are 10 residues in the CDR3. The V and J ends lost 7 bases and 8 bases respectively, with 8 bases between them. The CDR3 is CASIGREAFF. CDR3 nucleotides: TGTGCCAGCATTGGGAGGGAAGCTTTCTTT.

V and J are TRBV5-5 and TRBJ1-1; TRBD1 agrees at 7 bases. The CDR3 loop spans 13 amino acids. From germline, CDR1 is SGHKS and CDR2 YYEKEE (reference sequence). V lost 4 bases and J lost 1; bases outside the gene matches: 1. The CDR3 reads CASSGDRNTEAFF. The CDR3 region has the DNA TGTGCCAGCAGCGGGGACAGGAACACTGAAGCTTTCTTT. Full variable domain (outside the CDR3, taken from reference TRBV5-5 and TRBJ1-1): DAGVTQSPTHLIKTRGQQVTLRCSPISGHKSVSWYQQVLGQGPQFIFQYYEKEERGRGNFPDRFSARQFPNYSSELNVNALLLGDSALYLCASSGDRNTEAFFGQGTRLTVV.

The chain links TRBV7-6 to TRBJ2-1, with 7 nucleotides matching TRBD1. J was trimmed by 2 bases and V by 0 bases; bases with no gene match: 1. There are 15 residues in the CDR3. Germline lookup yields CDR1 SGHVS and CDR2 FNYEAQ. CDR3 in amino acids: CASSLAGTAYNEQFF. The CDR3 region has the DNA TGTGCCAGCAGCTTAGCCGGGACAGCCTACAATGAGCAGTTCTTC. The variable domain in full, completed from reference TRBV7-6 and TRBJ2-1, reads GAGVSQSPRYKVTKRGQDVALRCDPISGHVSLYWYRQALGQGPEFLTYFNYEAQQDKSGLPNDRFSAERPEGSISTLTIQRTEQRDSAMYRCASSLAGTAYNEQFFGPGTRLTVL.

This sequence joins TRBV4-3 and TRBJ2-5; 8 positions agree with TRBD2. V lost 0 bases and J lost 4; bases outside the gene matches: 7. CDR3 length: 16 amino acids. CDR1 and CDR2 (germline): LGHNA, YSLEER. Written as DNA, the CDR3 is TGCGCCAGCAGCCAAGATCAAGGTAGCGGGGCAGAGACCCAGTACTTC. It encodes CASSQDQGSGAETQYF.

This chain links TRBV5-1 with TRBJ2-1; 7 nucleotides match TRBD1. CDR1 SGHRS and CDR2 YFSETQ come from the germline V gene. CDR3 length equals 14 residues. The J segment lost 7 bases and the V segment lost 2 bases, leaving 6 bases of the junction unmatched. The CDR3 protein is CASSFRQGENEQFF. The CDR3 region has the DNA TGCGCCAGCAGCTTCCGCCAGGGGGAAAATGAGCAGTTCTTC.

The gene calls are TRBV11-1 and TRBJ2-4; 9 bases map to TRBD1. Losses at the gene ends were 4 bases for V and 3 bases for J; bases not matched to a gene: 16. The CDR3 contains 19 residues. Germline CDR1 and CDR2: SGHAT and FQDESV (reference sequence). The CDR3 DNA reads TGTGCCAGCAGCTCACAACAGGGGGCATTTGAGTTGGTCAAAAACATTCAGTACTTC. This codes for CASSSQQGAFELVKNIQYF.

This clone has just one count. J is TRBJ1-1 and V is TRBV7-2; D unclear. CDR3 size: 13 residues. In germline, CDR1 is SGHTA, CDR2 FQGNSA. Trimming removed 5 bases at V and 6 bases at J, with 13 bases between. CDR3 sequence: CASSLQISAEAFF. CDR3 DNA: TGTGCCAGCAGCCTTCAAATCTCGGCTGAAGCTTTCTTT.